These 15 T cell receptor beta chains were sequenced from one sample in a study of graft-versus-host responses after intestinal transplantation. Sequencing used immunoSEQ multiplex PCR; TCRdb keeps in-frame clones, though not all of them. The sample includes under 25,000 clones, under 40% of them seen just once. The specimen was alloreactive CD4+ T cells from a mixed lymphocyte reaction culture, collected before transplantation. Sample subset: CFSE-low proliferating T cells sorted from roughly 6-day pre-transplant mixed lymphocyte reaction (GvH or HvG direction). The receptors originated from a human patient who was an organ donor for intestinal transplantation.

The CDR3 region is CASSVGGGLSSYEQYF. Written as DNA, the CDR3 is TGTGCCAGCAGCGTAGGGGGAGGGCTTTCCTCCTACGAGCAGTACTTC. The gene calls are TRBV9 and TRBJ2-7; 7 nucleotides line up with TRBD2. The germline CDR1 and CDR2 sequences are SGDLS and YYNGEE. This CDR3 has 16 amino acids. The J segment lost 0 bases and the V segment lost 0 bases, leaving 6 bases of the junction unmatched. The whole variable domain, remainder taken from reference TRBV9 and TRBJ2-7, is DSGVTQTPKHLITATGQRVTLRCSPRSGDLSVYWYQQSLDQGLQFLIQYYNGEERAKGNILERFSAQQFPDLHSELNLSSLELGDSALYFCASSVGGGLSSYEQYFGPGTRLTVT.

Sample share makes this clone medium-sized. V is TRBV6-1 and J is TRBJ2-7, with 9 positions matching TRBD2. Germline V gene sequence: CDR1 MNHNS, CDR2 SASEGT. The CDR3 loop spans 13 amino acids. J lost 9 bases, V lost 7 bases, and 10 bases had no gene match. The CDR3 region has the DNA TGTGCCAGCAAGCTCCCGGGACTAGCTGCGCAGTACTTC. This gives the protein CASKLPGLAAQYF.

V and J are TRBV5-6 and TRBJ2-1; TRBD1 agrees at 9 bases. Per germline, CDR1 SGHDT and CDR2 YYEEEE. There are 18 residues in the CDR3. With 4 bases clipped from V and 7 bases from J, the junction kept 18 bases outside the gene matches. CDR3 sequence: CASSVGGAGQGIRNEQFF. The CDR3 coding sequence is TGTGCCAGCAGCGTCGGAGGCGCGGGACAGGGAATTAGGAATGAGCAGTTCTTC. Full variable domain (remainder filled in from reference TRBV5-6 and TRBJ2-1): DAGVTQSPTHLIKTRGQQVTLRCSPKSGHDTVSWYQQALGQGPQFIFQYYEEEERQRGNFPDRFSGHQFPNYSSELNVNALLLGDSALYLCASSVGGAGQGIRNEQFFGPGTRLTVL.

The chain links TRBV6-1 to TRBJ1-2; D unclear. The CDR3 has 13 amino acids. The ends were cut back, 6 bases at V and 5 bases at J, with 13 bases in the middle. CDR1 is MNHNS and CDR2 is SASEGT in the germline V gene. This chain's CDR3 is CASSRRWSYGYTF. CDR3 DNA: TGTGCCAGCAGCCGTCGGTGGAGTTATGGCTACACCTTC.

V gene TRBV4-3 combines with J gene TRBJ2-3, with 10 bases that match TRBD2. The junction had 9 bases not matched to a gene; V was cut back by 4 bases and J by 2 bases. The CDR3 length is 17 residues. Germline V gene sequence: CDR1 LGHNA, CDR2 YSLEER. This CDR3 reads CASSPRTSGRPTDTQYF. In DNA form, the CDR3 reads TGCGCCAGCAGCCCGCGGACTAGCGGACGACCCACAGATACGCAGTATTTT.

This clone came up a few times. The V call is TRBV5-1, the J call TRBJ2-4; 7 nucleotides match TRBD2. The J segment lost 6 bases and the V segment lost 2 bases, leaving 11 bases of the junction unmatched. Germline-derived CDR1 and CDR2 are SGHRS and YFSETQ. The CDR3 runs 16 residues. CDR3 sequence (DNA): TGCGCCAGCAGCTTTACCGGCGGGGAGGGCGGAAACATTCAGTACTTC. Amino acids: CASSFTGGEGGNIQYF.

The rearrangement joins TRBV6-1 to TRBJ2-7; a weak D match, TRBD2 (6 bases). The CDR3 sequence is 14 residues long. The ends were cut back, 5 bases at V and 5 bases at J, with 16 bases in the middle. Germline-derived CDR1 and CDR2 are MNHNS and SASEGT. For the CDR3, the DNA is TGTGCCAGCAGTCCTGCGGGACTCCCCAACGAGCAGTACTTC. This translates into CASSPAGLPNEQYF.

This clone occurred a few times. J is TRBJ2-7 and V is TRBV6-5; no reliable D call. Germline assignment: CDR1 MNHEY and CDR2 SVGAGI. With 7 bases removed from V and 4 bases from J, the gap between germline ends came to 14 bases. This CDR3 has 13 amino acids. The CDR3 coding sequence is TGTGCCAGCACCGCCAGCGCCGTTTACGAGCAGTACTTC. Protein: CASTASAVYEQYF.

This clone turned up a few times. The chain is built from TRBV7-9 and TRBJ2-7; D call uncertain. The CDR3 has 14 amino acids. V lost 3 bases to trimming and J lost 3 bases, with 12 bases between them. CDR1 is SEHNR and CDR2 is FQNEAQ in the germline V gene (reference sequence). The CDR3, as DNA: TGTGCCAGCAGCTTGGTCGGCAGAGTCTACGAGCAGTACTTC. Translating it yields CASSLVGRVYEQYF.

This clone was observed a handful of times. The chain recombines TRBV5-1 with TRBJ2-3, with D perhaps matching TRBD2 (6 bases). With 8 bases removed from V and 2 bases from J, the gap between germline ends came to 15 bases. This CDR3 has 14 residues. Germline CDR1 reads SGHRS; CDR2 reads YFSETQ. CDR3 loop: CASSPGLITDTQYF. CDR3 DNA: TGCGCCAGTTCCCCGGGACTCATCACAGATACGCAGTATTTT.

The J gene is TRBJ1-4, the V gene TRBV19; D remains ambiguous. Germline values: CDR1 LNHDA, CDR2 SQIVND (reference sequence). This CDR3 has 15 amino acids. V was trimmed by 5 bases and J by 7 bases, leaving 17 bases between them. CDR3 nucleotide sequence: TGTGCCAGTAGTGCGGGTGACATCGGGAGTGAAAAACTGTTTTTT. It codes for CASSAGDIGSEKLFF.

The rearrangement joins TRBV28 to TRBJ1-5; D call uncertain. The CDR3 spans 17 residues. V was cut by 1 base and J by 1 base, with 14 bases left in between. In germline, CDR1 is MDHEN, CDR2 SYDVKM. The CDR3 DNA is TGTGCCAGCAGTTTATACCGGGAGCAACGAAGCAATCAGCCCCAGCATTTT. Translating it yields CASSLYREQRSNQPQHF.

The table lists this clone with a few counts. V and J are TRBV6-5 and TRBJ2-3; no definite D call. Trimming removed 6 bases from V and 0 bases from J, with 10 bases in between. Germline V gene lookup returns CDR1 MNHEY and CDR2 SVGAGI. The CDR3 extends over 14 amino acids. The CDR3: CASSPGSSTDTQYF. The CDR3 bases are TGTGCCAGCAGCCCGGGTTCTAGCACAGATACGCAGTATTTT.

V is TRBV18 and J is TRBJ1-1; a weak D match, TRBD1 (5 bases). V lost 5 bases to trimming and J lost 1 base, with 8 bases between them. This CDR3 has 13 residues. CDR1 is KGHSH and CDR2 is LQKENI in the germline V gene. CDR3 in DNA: TGTGCCAGCTCAGCCCAGGGGAACACTGAAGCTTTCTTT. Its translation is CASSAQGNTEAFF.

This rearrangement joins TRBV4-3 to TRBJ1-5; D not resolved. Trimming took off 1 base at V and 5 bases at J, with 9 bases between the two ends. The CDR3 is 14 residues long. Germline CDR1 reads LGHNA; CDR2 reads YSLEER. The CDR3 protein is CASSQVGSHQPQHF. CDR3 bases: TGCGCCAGCAGCCAAGTAGGGTCCCATCAGCCCCAGCATTTT.